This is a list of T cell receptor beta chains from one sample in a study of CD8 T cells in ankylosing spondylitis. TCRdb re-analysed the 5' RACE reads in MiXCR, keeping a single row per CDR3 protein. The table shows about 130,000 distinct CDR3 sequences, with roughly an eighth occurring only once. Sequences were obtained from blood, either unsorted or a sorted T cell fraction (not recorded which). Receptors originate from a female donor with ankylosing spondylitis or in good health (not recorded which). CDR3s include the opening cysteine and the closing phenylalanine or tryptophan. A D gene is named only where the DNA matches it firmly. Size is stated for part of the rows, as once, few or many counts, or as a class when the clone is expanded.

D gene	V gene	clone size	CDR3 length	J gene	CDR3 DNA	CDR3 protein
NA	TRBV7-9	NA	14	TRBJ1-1	TGTGCCAGCAGCTTAGAAGAGGCGAACACTGAAGCTTTCTTT	CASSLEEANTEAFF
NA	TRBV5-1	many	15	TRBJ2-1	TGCGCCAGCAGCTTGGTGGCTGATCCCTACAATGAGCAGTTCTTC	CASSLVADPYNEQFF
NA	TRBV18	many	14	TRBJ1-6	TGTGCCAGCTCACCATTCGGGTCCAATTCACCCCTCCACTTT	CASSPFGSNSPLHF
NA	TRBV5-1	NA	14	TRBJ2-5	TGCGCCAGCAGCTTGGAGGGGAATAAAGAGACCCAGTACTTC	CASSLEGNKETQYF
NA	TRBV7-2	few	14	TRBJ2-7	TGTGCCAGCAGCTTATCTTTTAGGTCCTACGAGCAGTACTTC	CASSLSFRSYEQYF
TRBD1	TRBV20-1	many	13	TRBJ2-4	TGCAGTGCCCCCGACAGGGTTGTGAACATTCAGTACTTC	CSAPDRVVNIQYF
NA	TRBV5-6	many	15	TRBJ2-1	TGTGCCAGCAGCTTGGCGAAGAGCTCCTACAATGAGCAGTTCTTC	CASSLAKSSYNEQFF
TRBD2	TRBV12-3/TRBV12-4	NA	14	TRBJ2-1	TGTGCCAGCAGAAGGGCTAGCGGGTACAATGAGCAGTTCTTC	CASRRASGYNEQFF
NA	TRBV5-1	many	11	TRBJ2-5	TGCGCCAGCCGCTGGGAAGAGACCCAGTACTTC	CASRWEETQYF
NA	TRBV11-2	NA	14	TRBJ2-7	TGTGCCAGCAGCTTAGGTGCAGCCCTCTACGAGCAGTACTTC	CASSLGAALYEQYF
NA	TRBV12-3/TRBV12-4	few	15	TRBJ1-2	TGTGCCAGTCGGAGGGGGGGAAGTGGGTTCTATGGCTACACCTTC	CASRRGGSGFYGYTF
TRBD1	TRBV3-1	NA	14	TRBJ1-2	TGTGCCAGCAGCCAATGGGACAGGGGGAATGGCTACACCTTC	CASSQWDRGNGYTF
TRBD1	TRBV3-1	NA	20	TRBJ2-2	TGTGCCAGCAGCCAAGCTTTGGGACAGGGATTTAAGCGAAGCACCGGGGAGCTGTTTTTT	CASSQALGQGFKRSTGELFF
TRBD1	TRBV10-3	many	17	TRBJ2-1	TGTGCCATCAGTGTAGCCGGGACAGGGGCACCCTACAATGAGCAGTTCTTC	CAISVAGTGAPYNEQFF
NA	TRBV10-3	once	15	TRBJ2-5	TGTGCCATCAGTGAACGTCGGGGGGCCCAAGAGACCCAGTACTTC	CAISERRGAQETQYF
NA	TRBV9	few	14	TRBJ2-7	TGTGCCAGCAGCGTAGGGGTCCAACCCTACGAGCAGTACTTC	CASSVGVQPYEQYF
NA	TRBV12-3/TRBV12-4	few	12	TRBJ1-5	TGTGCCAGCAGTTCAGTCGAGCAGCCCCAGCATTTT	CASSSVEQPQHF
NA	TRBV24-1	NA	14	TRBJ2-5	TGTGCCACCAGTGACCGGACAGTACAAGAGACCCAGTACTTC	CATSDRTVQETQYF
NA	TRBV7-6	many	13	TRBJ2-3	TGTGCCAGCAGCTACGACCTTGGGGATACGCAGTATTTT	CASSYDLGDTQYF
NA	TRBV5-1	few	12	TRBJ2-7	TGCGCCAGCAGCTCAAACTTCTACGAGCAGTACTTC	CASSSNFYEQYF
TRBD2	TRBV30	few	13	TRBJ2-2	TGTGCCTGGTCGACTAGCGGGGCTCGGGAGCTGTTTTTT	CAWSTSGARELFF
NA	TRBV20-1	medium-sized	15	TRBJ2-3	TGCAGTGCTAGCCCCGCGGGGGCCAGCACAGATACGCAGTATTTT	CSASPAGASTDTQYF
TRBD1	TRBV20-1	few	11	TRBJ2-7	TGCAGTGCGGCCGGACAGGGCGAGCAGTACTTC	CSAAGQGEQYF
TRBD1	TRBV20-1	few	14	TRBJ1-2	TGCAGTGCTAAACCGGGACAGGGCCACTATGGCTACACCTTC	CSAKPGQGHYGYTF
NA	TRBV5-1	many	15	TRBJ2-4	TGCGCCAGCAGCTTGGAGGCGGCTGAGAAAAACATTCAGTACTTC	CASSLEAAEKNIQYF
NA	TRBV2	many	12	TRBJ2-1	TGTGCCAGCAGTACTCTCGCGGGGCAGCAGTTCTTC	CASSTLAGQQFF
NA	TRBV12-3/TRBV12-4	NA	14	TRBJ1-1	TGTGCCAGCAGTTTGGTGATAAAGGGCACTGAAGCTTTCTTT	CASSLVIKGTEAFF